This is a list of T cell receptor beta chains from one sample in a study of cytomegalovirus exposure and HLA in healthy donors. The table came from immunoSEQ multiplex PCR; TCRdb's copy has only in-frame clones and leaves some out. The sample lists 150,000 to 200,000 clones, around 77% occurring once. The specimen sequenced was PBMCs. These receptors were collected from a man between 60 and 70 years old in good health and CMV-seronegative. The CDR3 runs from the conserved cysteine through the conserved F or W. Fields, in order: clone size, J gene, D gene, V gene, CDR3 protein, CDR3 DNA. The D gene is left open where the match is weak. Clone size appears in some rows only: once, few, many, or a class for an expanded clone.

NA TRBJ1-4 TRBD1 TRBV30 CAWSVLGQGGEKLFF TGTGCCTGGAGTGTATTGGGGCAGGGGGGTGAAAAACTGTTTTTT
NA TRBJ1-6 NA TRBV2 CASSEWRNSPLHF TGTGCCAGCAGTGAGTGGCGGAATTCACCCCTCCACTTT
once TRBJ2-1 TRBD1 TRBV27 CASSPRGTDYNEQFF TGTGCCAGCAGTCCAAGGGGGACAGACTACAATGAGCAGTTCTTC
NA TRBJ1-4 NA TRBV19 CASSTQSGINEKLFF TGTGCCAGTAGTACCCAATCCGGGATTAATGAAAAACTGTTTTTT
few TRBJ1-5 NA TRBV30 CAWSAPLGPQHF TGTGCCTGGAGTGCCCCCCTAGGTCCCCAGCATTTT
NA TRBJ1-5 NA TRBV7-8 CASSLESRQPQHF TGTGCCAGCAGCTTAGAATCCCGTCAGCCCCAGCATTTT
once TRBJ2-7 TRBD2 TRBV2 CASSGGWGGSQYEQYF TGTGCCAGCAGTGGGGGATGGGGGGGGAGCCAATACGAGCAGTACTTC
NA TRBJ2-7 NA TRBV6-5 CASSRGTWPYEQYF TGTGCCAGCAGCCGCGGGACGTGGCCCTACGAGCAGTACTTC
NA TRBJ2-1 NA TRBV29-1 CSGSGSYNEQFF TGCAGCGGTAGCGGTTCGTACAATGAGCAGTTCTTC
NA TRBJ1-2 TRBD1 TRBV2 CASSGTGNYGYTF TGTGCCAGCAGCGGGACAGGGAACTATGGCTACACCTTC
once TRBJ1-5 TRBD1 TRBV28 CASRTGTGGASQPQHF TGTGCCAGCCGGACGGGGACAGGGGGCGCCTCTCAGCCCCAGCATTTT
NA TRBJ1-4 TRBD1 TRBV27 CASSLRSGTGSEKLFF TGTGCCAGCAGTTTACGGAGCGGGACAGGGTCTGAAAAACTGTTTTTT
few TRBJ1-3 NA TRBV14 CASSQARMLVGNTIYF TGTGCCAGCAGCCAAGCTAGAATGTTGGTCGGAAACACCATATATTTT
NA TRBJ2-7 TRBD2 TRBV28 CASSGLAGTYEQYF TGTGCCAGCAGCGGACTAGCGGGTACCTACGAGCAGTACTTC
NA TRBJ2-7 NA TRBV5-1 CASSLTGFSYEQYF TGCGCCAGCAGCTTGACGGGATTCTCCTACGAGCAGTACTTC
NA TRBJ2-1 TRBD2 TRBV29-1 CSEGPGGSYNEQFF TGCAGCGAGGGGCCGGGGGGCTCCTACAATGAGCAGTTCTTC
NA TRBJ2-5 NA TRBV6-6 CASSYPQGKETQYF TGTGCCAGCAGTTACCCACAGGGAAAAGAGACCCAGTACTTC
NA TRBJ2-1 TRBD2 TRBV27 CASSLSTSDYNEQFF TGTGCCAGCAGTTTAAGTACTAGCGACTACAATGAGCAGTTCTTC
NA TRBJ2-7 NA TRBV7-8 CASSLILRGYEQYF TGTGCCAGCAGCTTAATTCTCAGGGGCTACGAGCAGTACTTC
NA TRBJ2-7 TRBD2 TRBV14 CASRQSGSGYEQYF TGTGCCAGCAGACAAAGCGGGAGTGGATACGAGCAGTACTTC
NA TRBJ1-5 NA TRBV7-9 CASSLIDSNQPQHF TGTGCCAGCAGCTTAATAGATAGCAATCAGCCCCAGCATTTT
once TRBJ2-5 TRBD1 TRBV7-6 CASSSIGAGGKETQYF TGTGCCAGCAGCTCCATCGGGGCAGGGGGCAAGGAGACCCAGTACTTC
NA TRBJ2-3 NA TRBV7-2 CASSSGDTDTQYF TGTGCCAGCAGCTCAGGGGACACAGATACGCAGTATTTT
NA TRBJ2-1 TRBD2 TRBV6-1 CASRGLAGGYNEQFF TGTGCCAGCAGAGGACTAGCGGGGGGGTACAATGAGCAGTTCTTC
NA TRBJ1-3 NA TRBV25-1 CASSRAEGNTIYF TGTGCCAGTTCGAGGGCGGAGGGAAACACCATATATTTT
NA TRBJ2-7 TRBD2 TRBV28 CASTPGGSYEQYF TGTGCCAGCACTCCGGGAGGCAGCTACGAGCAGTACTTC
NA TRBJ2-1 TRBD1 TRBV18 CASSPGQGIFNEQFF TGTGCCAGCTCACCGGGACAGGGTATTTTTAATGAGCAGTTCTTC
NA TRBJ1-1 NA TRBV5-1 CASSQMTGHKNTEAFF TGCGCCAGCAGCCAAATGACAGGACACAAGAACACTGAAGCTTTCTTT
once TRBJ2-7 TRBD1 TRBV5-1 CASSRRPGQGSYEQYF TGCGCCAGCAGCCGCCGGCCGGGACAGGGGAGCTACGAGCAGTACTTC
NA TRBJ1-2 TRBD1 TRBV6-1 CASRQGQGIVVYPF TGTGCCAGCAGACAGGGACAGGGGATCGTTGTCTACCCCTTC
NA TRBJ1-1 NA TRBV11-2 CASSPFRGNTEAFF TGTGCCAGCAGCCCATTCCGAGGGAACACTGAAGCTTTCTTT
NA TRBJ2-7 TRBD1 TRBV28 CASSIRDRGPYEQYF TGTGCCAGCAGTATCCGGGACAGGGGCCCCTACGAGCAGTACTTC
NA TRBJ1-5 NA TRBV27 CASSGGYSNQPQHF TGTGCCAGCAGCGGGGGTTATAGCAATCAGCCCCAGCATTTT
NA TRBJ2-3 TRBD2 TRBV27 CASRDRLAGNTDTQYF TGTGCCAGCAGAGACCGACTAGCGGGTAACACAGATACGCAGTATTTT
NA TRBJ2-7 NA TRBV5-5 CASSLAPSPGEQYF TGTGCCAGCAGCTTGGCCCCTTCCCCGGGAGAGCAGTACTTC
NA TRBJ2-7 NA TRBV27 CASSLSTGHPLSEQYF TGTGCCAGCAGTTTATCTACAGGCCACCCCCTCTCCGAGCAGTACTTC
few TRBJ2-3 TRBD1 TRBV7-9 CASSLNPQTGGRTDTQYF TGTGCCAGCTCACTCAACCCCCAAACAGGGGGGCGCACAGATACGCAGTATTTT
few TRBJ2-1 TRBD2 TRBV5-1 CASSLGTSGKYNEQFF TGCGCCAGCAGCTTGGGGACTAGCGGTAAATACAATGAGCAGTTCTTC
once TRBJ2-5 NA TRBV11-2 CASSEGGGETQYF TGTGCCAGCAGCGAGGGCGGAGGAGAGACCCAGTACTTC
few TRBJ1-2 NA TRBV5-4 CASSLSGSPNYGYTF TGTGCCAGCAGCTTGTCGGGGTCCCCTAACTATGGCTACACCTTC
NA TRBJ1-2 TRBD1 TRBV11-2 CASSLGTGEGYTF TGTGCCAGCAGCTTAGGGACAGGGGAAGGCTACACCTTC
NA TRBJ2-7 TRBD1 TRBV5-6 CASSDGTGPLEQYF TGTGCCAGCAGCGACGGGACAGGGCCCCTCGAGCAGTACTTC